This T cell receptor (beta chain) derives from a study of beta chain features in type 1 diabetes. Study-wide results and caveats: In every one of the four CD4+ subsets, TCRB CDR3s were moderately but significantly shorter in Type 1 diabetes patients.

Points on this clone: The antigen is unknown.

The CDR3 sequence is 17 residues long. Germline V gene data show CDR1 as MNHNS and CDR2 as SASEGT. V dropped 4 bases and J dropped 1; count of bases not matched to a gene: 10. Of the isolated RNA, all was reverse transcribed, and so the sequenced material was expressed TCRB transcripts. The repertoire was sequenced with immunoSEQ multiplex PCR; TCRdb's copy has only in-frame clones and lacks some. This sample has 640,000 or so clones, with roughly 12% found just once. The chain couples TRBV6-1 to TRBJ2-4; 7 bases match TRBD1. The sequenced sample consisted of naive CD4+ T cells from blood. The clonotype comes from a man aged 18 to 35 with type 1 diabetes. The CDR3 protein is CASSGDRAAWAKNIQYF. The CDR3 nucleotides read TGTGCCAGCAGTGGAGACAGGGCGGCGTGGGCCAAAAACATTCAGTACTTC.